Given below is one T cell receptor beta chain in context. V shed 10 bases and J shed 0 bases, with 13 bases lying between them. There are 13 residues in the CDR3. CDR1 is MDHEN and CDR2 is SYDVKM in the germline V gene. These data belong to a study of CD8 T cells in Susac syndrome. Roughly 0.45 to 1 ug RNA was reverse transcribed with random hexamers. TCRdb recomputed calls from the immunoSEQ multiplex PCR reads with MiXCR, one row per CDR3 protein. Of about 140,000 distinct CDR3 sequences in the sample, about 93% were seen once. This chain links TRBV28 with TRBJ2-7, with D tentatively TRBD2 (6 bases). The origin of this receptor is a human donor in good health. Sequencing was carried out using CD8+ T cells from PBMCs. The CDR3 reads CATRGGFSYEQYV. CDR3 sequence (DNA): TGTGCCACACGAGGAGGGTTCTCCTACGAGCAGTACGTC.